This TCR beta chain was identified in a study of response to subunit inactivated influenza vaccine. TCRdb analysed the RT-PCR reads with MiXCR anew, one entry per CDR3 protein. The data contain roughly 550,000 distinct CDR3 sequences, under 25% of them singletons. The CDR3 contains 15 residues. V lost 3 bases, J lost 2 bases, and 12 bases lay in between. Germline lookup yields CDR1 KGHDR and CDR2 SFDVKD. This clonotype was detected a few times. These sequences were also reported in another study, on T cells expressing NK-cell markers. From that report: Libraries used 5'RACE template switching adding universal primer site and UMIs. A range of 1.0-7.0% of CD8+ T cells consisted of dominant NKG2C+ clonotypes in roughly 6 donors.

The specimen was CD4+ T cells sorted from PBMCs, collected about 11 days after vaccination. The chain is built from TRBV24-1 and TRBJ1-2; weak D call: TRBD1 (6 bases). The receptor was isolated from a man aged 45-65 years who received an inactivated influenza vaccine. The CDR3 reads CATSDGITGNYGYTF. The CDR3, as DNA: TGTGCCACCAGTGATGGAATAACAGGGAACTATGGCTACACCTTC.